The source of this T cell receptor beta chain is a study of blood T cell repertoires in COVID-19. Sequencing used immunoSEQ multiplex PCR; TCRdb keeps in-frame clones, though not all of them. The table has some 200,000 clones, just over 90% seen once. The CDR3 loop spans 18 amino acids. From germline, CDR1 is MDHEN and CDR2 SYDVKM. The V gene end was trimmed by 4 bases and the J gene end by 0 bases; junction bases not matched to a gene: 6. The chain couples TRBV28 to TRBJ2-2; 12 bases agree with TRBD2. Sequences were obtained from peripheral blood. The source of this sequence is a man between 25 and 39 years old with acute or convalescent COVID-19. The CDR3 region has the DNA TGTGCCAGCAGTTCCCCGACTAGCGGGAGAGCGAACACCGGGGAGCTGTTTTTT. It encodes CASSSPTSGRANTGELFF.